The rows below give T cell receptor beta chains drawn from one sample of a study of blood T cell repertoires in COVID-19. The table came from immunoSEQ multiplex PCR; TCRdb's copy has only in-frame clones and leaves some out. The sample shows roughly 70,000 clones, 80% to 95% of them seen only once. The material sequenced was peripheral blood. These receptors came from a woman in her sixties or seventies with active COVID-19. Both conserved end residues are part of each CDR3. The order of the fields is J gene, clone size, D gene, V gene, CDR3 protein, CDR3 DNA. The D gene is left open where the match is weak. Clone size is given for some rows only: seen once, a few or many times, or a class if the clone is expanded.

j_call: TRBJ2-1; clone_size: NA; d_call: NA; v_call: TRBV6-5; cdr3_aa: CASTKQPSSYNEQFF; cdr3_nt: TGTGCCAGCACCAAACAGCCCAGCTCCTACAATGAGCAGTTCTTC
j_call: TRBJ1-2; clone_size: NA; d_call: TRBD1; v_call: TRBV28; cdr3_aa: CASSPGQGAPPLSF; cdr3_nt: TGTGCCAGCAGCCCTGGACAGGGGGCCCCTCCTTTGAGCTTC
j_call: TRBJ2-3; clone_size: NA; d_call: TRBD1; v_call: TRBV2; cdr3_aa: CATRQGVTDTQYF; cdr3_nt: TGTGCCACCCGACAGGGTGTTACAGATACGCAGTATTTT
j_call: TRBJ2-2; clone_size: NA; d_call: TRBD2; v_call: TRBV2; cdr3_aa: CASGRGGDGELFF; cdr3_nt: TGTGCCAGCGGGAGGGGCGGGGACGGGGAGCTGTTTTTT
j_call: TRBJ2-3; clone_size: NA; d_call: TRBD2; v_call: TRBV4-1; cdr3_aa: CASSPGLAGTTQYF; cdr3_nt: TGCGCCAGCAGCCCTGGGTTAGCGGGGACGACGCAGTATTTT
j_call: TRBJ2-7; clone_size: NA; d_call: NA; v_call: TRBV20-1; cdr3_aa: CSAGGGLLLGEQYF; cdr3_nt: TGCAGTGCTGGTGGGGGACTCCTCTTGGGCGAGCAGTACTTC
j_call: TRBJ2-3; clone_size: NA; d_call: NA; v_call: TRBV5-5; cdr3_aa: CASSRDIGTPRVADTQYF; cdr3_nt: TGTGCCAGCAGCCGCGACATTGGGACTCCGCGTGTGGCAGATACGCAGTATTTT
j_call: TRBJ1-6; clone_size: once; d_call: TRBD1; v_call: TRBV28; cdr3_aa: CASSPDRSSPLHF; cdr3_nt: TGTGCCAGCAGTCCGGACAGGAGCTCACCCCTCCACTTT
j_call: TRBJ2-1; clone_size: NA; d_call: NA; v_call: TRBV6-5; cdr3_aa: CARRGYEQFF; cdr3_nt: TGTGCCAGGAGGGGGTATGAGCAGTTCTTC
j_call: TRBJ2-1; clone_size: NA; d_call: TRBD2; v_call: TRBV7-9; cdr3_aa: CASSSISGSNNEQFF; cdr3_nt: TGTGCCAGCAGCTCCATTAGCGGGAGCAACAATGAGCAGTTCTTC
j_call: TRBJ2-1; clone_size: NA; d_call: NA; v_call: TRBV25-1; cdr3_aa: CASRTGHGYNEQFF; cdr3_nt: TGTGCCAGCAGAACAGGGCACGGCTACAATGAGCAGTTCTTC
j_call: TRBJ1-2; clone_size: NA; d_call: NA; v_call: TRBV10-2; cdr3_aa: CASRAGTSTLYGYTF; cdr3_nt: TGCGCCAGCAGGGCCGGGACTTCTACACTCTATGGCTACACCTTC
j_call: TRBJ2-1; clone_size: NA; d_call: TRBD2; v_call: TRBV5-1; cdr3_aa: CASSYGLAGSYNEQFF; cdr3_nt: TGCGCCAGCAGCTACGGACTAGCGGGATCATACAATGAGCAGTTCTTC
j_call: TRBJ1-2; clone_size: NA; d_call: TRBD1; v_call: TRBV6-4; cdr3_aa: CASRAQGKDGYTF; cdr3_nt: TGTGCCAGCAGGGCACAGGGGAAGGATGGCTACACCTTC
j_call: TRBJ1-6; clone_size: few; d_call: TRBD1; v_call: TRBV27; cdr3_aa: CASSPGQGAGSPLHF; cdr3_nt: TGTGCCAGCAGTCCTGGACAGGGGGCAGGCTCACCCCTCCACTTT
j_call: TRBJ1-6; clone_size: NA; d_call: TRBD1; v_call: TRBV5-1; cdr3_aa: CASSLTTGRSPLHF; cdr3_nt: TGCGCCAGCAGCTTAACGACAGGGCGCTCACCCCTCCACTTT
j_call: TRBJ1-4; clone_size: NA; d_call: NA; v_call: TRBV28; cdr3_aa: CASKANRRNEKLFF; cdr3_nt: TGTGCTAGCAAGGCTAACAGGAGAAATGAAAAACTGTTTTTT
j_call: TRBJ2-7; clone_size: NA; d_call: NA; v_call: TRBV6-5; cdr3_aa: CASSYNRVGEQYF; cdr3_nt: TGTGCCAGCAGTTACAACAGGGTGGGCGAGCAGTACTTC
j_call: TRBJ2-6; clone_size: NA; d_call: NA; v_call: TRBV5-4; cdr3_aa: CASSLEQGKASGANVLTF; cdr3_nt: TGTGCCAGCAGCTTGGAGCAGGGAAAGGCCTCTGGGGCCAACGTCCTGACTTTC
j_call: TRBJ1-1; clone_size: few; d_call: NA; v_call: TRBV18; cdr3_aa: CASSPDPSMNTEAFF; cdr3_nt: TGTGCCAGCTCACCAGATCCCAGTATGAACACTGAAGCTTTCTTT
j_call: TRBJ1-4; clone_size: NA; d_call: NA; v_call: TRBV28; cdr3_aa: CASSFTPQGSNEKLFF; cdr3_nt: TGTGCCAGCAGTTTCACCCCACAGGGTTCCAATGAAAAACTGTTTTTT
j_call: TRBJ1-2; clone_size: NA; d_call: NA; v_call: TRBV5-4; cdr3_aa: CASSGGHSLRSSGYTF; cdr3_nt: TGTGCCAGCAGCGGGGGACACTCGCTTCGGTCTTCGGGCTACACCTTC
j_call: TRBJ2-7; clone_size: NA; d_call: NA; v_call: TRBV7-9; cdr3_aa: CASSFLDRYEQYF; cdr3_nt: TGTGCCAGCAGCTTCCTTGACAGATACGAGCAGTACTTC
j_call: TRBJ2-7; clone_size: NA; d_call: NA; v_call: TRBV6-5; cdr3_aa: CASSRGDEQYF; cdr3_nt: TGTGCCAGCAGCCGCGGGGACGAGCAGTACTTC
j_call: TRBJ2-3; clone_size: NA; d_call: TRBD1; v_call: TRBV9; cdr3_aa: CASSGQGNPSGRATDTQYF; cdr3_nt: TGTGCCAGCAGCGGACAGGGGAATCCATCGGGCCGAGCCACAGATACGCAGTATTTT
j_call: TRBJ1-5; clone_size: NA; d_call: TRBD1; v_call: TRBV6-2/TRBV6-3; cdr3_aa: CASSDMRQGRYQPQHF; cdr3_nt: TGTGCCAGCAGCGACATGCGACAGGGGCGGTATCAGCCCCAGCATTTT
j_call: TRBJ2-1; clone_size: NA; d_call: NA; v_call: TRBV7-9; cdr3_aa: CASSAELGEQFF; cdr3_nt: TGTGCCAGCAGCGCGGAACTAGGGGAGCAGTTCTTC
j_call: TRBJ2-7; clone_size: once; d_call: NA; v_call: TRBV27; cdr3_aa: CASRRTDYYEQYF; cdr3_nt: TGTGCCAGCAGACGGACAGACTACTACGAGCAGTACTTC
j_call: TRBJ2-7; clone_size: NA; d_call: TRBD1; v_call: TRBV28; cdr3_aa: CASRRSGGVYEQYF; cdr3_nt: TGTGCCAGCAGACGTTCAGGGGGTGTTTACGAGCAGTACTTC
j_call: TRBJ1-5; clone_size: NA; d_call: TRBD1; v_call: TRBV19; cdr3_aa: CASSIGQGISNQPQHF; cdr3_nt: TGTGCCAGTAGTATTGGACAGGGGATTAGCAATCAGCCCCAGCATTTT
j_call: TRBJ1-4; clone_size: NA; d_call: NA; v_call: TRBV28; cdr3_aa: CASRTGPPTNEKLFF; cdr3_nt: TGTGCCAGCAGAACAGGGCCCCCAACTAATGAAAAACTGTTTTTT
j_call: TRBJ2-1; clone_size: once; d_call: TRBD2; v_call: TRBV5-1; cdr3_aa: CASSLIPPGLAGVSYNEQFF; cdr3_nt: TGCGCCAGCAGCTTGATCCCACCGGGACTAGCGGGAGTCTCCTACAATGAGCAGTTCTTC
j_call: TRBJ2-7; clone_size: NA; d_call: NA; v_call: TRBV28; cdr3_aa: CASRMGAAYEQYF; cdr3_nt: TGTGCCAGCAGGATGGGGGCGGCCTACGAGCAGTACTTC
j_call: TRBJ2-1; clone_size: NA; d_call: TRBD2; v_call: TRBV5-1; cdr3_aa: CASSLGLAGEEQFF; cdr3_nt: TGCGCCAGCAGCTTGGGACTAGCGGGAGAGGAGCAGTTCTTC
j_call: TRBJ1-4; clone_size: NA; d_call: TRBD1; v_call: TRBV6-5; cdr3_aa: CASSDRATNEKLFF; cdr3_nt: TGTGCCAGCAGCGACAGGGCAACTAATGAAAAACTGTTTTTT
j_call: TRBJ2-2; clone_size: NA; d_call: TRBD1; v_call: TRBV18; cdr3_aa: CASSPDRAAGELFF; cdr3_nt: TGTGCCAGCTCACCGGACAGGGCGGCCGGGGAGCTGTTTTTT
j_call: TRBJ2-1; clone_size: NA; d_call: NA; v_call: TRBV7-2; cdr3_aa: CASSPRGSPREQFF; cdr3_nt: TGTGCCAGCAGCCCCCGCGGGTCCCCAAGGGAGCAGTTCTTC
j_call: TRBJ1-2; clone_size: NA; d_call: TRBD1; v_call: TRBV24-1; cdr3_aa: CATSDLCRDRGYGYTF; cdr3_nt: TGTGCCACCAGTGATTTGTGCCGGGACAGGGGATATGGCTACACCTTC
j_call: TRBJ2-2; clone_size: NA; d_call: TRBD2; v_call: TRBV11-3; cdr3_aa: CASSPGTSPGELFF; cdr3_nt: TGTGCCAGCAGCCCCGGGACTAGTCCCGGGGAGCTGTTTTTT
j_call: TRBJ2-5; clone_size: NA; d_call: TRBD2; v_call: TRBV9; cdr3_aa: CASSGRGGSQETQYF; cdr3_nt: TGTGCCAGCAGCGGTCGGGGGGGCTCCCAAGAGACCCAGTACTTC
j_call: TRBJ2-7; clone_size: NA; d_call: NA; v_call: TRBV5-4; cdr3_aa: CASSLGGNYEQYF; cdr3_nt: TGTGCCAGCAGCTTGGGAGGGAATTACGAGCAGTACTTC
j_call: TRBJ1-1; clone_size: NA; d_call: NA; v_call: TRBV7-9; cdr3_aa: CASSLGGARTEAFF; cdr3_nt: TGTGCCAGCAGCTTAGGTGGGGCGCGTACTGAAGCTTTCTTT
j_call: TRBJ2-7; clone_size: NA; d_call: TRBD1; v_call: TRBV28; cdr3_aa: CASRFARGQGSYF; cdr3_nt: TGTGCCAGCAGGTTCGCCCGGGGACAGGGGTCGTACTTC
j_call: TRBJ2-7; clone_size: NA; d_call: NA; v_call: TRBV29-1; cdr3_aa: CSVEVGVGGSYEQYF; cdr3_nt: TGCAGCGTTGAAGTAGGGGTTGGCGGATCCTACGAGCAGTACTTC
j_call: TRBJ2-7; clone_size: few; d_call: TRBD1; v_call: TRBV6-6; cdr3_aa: CASSYIDRGYEQYF; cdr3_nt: TGTGCCAGCAGTTACATTGACAGGGGCTACGAGCAGTACTTC
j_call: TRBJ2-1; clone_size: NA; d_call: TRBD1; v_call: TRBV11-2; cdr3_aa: CASSRTRDSPLVEQFF; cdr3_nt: TGTGCCAGCAGCCGGACCCGGGACAGCCCTTTAGTTGAGCAGTTCTTC
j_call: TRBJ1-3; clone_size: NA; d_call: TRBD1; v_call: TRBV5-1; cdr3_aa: CASSSGDSISGNTIYF; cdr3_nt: TGCGCCAGCAGCTCAGGGGACAGTATCTCTGGAAACACCATATATTTT
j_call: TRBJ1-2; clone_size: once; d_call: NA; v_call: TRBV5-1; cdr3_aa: CASSLAEGARGYTF; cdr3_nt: TGCGCCAGCAGCTTGGCGGAAGGGGCGCGGGGCTACACCTTC
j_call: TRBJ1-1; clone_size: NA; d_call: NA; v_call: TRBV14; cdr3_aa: CASSQTRNTEAFF; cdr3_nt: TGTGCCAGCAGCCAAACGCGGAACACTGAAGCTTTCTTT
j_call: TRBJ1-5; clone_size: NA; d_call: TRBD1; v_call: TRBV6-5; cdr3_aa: CASSRDSHQPQHF; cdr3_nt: TGTGCCAGCAGCAGGGACAGCCATCAGCCCCAGCATTTT
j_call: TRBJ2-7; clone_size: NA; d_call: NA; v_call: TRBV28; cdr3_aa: CASRTAAGISYEQYF; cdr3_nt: TGTGCCAGCAGAACCGCTGCAGGGATATCCTACGAGCAGTACTTC